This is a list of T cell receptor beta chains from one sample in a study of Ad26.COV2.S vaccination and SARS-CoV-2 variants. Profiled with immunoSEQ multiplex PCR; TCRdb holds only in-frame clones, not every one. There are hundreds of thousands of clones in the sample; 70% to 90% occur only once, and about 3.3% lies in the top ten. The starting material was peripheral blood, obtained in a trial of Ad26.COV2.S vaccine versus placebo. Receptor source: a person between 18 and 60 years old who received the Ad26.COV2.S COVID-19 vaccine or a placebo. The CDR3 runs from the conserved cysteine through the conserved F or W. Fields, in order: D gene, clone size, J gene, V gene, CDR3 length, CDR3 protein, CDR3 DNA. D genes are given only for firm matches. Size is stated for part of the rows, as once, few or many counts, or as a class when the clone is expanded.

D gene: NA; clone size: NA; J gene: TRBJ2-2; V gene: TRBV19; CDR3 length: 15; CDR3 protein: CASSPRRGSTGELFF; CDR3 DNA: TGTGCCAGTAGTCCCCGGAGGGGGAGCACCGGGGAGCTGTTTTTT
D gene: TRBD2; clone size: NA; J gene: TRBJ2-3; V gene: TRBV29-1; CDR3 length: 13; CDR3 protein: CSVGLALTDTQYF; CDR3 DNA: TGCAGCGTAGGACTAGCCCTGACAGATACGCAGTATTTT
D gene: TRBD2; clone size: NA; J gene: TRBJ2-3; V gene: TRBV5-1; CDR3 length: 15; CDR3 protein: CASSSGLALADTQYF; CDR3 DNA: TGCGCCAGCAGCTCAGGACTAGCGCTCGCAGATACGCAGTATTTT
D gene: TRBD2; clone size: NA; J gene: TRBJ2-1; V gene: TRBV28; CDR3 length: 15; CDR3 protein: CASLAGGPHPNEQFF; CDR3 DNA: TGTGCCAGCCTAGCGGGAGGCCCCCACCCCAATGAGCAGTTCTTC
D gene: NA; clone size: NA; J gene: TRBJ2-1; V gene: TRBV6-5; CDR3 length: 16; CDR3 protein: CASSYGRGASNNEQFF; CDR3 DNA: TGTGCCAGCAGTTACGGTAGGGGGGCCTCGAATAATGAGCAGTTCTTC
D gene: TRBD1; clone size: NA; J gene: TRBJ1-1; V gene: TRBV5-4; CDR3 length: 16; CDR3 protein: CASSWGGQGMNTEAFF; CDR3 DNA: TGTGCCAGCAGCTGGGGGGGACAGGGGATGAACACTGAAGCTTTCTTT
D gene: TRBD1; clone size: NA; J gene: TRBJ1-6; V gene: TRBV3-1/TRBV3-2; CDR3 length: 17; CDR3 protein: CASSPNRGGSYNSPLHF; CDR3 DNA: TGTGCCAGCAGCCCGAACAGGGGTGGCTCCTATAATTCACCCCTCCACTTT
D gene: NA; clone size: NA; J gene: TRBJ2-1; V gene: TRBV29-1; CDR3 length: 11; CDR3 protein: CSDRLGNEQFF; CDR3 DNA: TGCAGCGATAGACTTGGCAATGAGCAGTTCTTC
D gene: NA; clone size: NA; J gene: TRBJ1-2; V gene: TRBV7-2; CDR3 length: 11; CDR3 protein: CASSAGYGYTF; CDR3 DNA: TGTGCCAGCAGCGCAGGGTATGGCTACACCTTC
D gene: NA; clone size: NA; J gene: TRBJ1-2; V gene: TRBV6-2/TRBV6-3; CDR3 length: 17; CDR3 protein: CASSFRDPEVLYYGYTF; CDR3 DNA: TGTGCCAGCAGTTTCCGGGACCCGGAGGTCCTTTACTATGGCTACACCTTC
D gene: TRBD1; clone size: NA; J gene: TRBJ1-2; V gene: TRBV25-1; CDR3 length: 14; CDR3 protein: CASSEPDRGDGYTF; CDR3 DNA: TGTGCCAGCAGTGAGCCCGACAGGGGCGATGGCTACACCTTC
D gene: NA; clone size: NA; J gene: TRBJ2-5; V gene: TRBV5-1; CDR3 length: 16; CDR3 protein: CASSYGPMGYQETQYF; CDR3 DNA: TGCGCCAGCAGCTACGGACCGATGGGTTACCAAGAGACCCAGTACTTC
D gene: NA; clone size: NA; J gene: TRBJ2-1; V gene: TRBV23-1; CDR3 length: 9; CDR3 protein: CASSQRDVF; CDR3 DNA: TGCGCCAGCAGTCAGCGGGATGTCTTC
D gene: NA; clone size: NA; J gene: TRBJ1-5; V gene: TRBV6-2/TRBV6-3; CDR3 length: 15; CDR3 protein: CASSYVGRGSQPQHF; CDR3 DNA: TGTGCCAGCAGTTATGTGGGCAGGGGCAGTCAGCCCCAGCATTTT
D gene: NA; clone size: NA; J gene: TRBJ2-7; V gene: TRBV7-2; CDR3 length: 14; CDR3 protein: CASSLDQTIYEQYF; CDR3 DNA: TGTGCCAGCAGCTTAGACCAGACAATCTACGAGCAGTACTTC
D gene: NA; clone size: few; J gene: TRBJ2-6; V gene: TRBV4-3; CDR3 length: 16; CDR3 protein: CASSQVAYSGANVLTF; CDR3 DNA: TGCGCCAGCAGCCAAGTGGCTTACTCTGGGGCCAACGTCCTGACTTTC
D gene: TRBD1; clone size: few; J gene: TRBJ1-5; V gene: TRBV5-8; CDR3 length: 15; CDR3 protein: CASSLVPGGNQPQHF; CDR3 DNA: TGTGCCAGCAGCTTGGTTCCAGGGGGAAATCAGCCCCAGCATTTT
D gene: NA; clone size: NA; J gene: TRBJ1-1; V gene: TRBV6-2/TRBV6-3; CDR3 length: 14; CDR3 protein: CASSYSGYRTEAFF; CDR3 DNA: TGTGCCAGCAGTTACTCGGGTTACAGGACTGAAGCTTTCTTT
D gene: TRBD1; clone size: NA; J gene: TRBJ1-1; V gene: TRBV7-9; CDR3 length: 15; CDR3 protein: CASSAPQGADTEAFF; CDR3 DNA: TGTGCCAGCAGCGCCCCACAGGGGGCGGACACTGAAGCTTTCTTT
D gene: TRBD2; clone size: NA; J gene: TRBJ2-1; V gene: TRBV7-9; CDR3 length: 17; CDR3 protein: CASSQGLAGDPHNEQFF; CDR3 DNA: TGTGCCAGCAGCCAGGGACTAGCGGGAGATCCCCACAATGAGCAGTTCTTC
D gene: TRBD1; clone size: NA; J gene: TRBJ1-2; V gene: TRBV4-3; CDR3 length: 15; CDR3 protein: CASSQERQGNYGYTF; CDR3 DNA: TGCGCCAGCAGCCAAGAGAGACAGGGGAACTATGGCTACACCTTC
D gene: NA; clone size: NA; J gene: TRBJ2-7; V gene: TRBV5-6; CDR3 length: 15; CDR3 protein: CASSFGTLIAREQYF; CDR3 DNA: TGTGCCAGCAGCTTCGGGACCCTTATCGCCAGGGAGCAGTACTTC
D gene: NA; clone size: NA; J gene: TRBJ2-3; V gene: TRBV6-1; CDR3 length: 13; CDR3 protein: CASSEGPDSTQYF; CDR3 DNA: TGTGCCAGCAGTGAAGGGCCCGACAGTACGCAGTATTTT
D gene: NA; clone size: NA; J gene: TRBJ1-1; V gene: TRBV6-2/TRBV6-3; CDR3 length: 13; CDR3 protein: CASSPMGGTEAFF; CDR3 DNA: TGTGCCAGCAGCCCTATGGGTGGCACTGAAGCTTTCTTT
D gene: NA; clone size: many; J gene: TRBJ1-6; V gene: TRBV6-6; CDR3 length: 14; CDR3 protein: CASSYLDYNSPLHF; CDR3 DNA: TGTGCCAGCAGTTACTTGGACTATAATTCACCCCTCCACTTT
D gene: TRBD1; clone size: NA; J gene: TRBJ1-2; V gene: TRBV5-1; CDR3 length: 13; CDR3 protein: CASSLGTGEGYTF; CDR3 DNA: TGCGCCAGCAGCTTGGGGACAGGGGAAGGCTACACCTTC